This record concerns one T cell receptor beta chain sequence. Sequence at one end of the junction differs from germline and may be a read error. The data derive from a study of beta chain features in type 1 diabetes. Germline V gene data show CDR1 as SGHRS and CDR2 as YFSETQ. CDR3 length: 15 residues. Since all of the isolated RNA was reverse transcribed, expressed TCRB transcripts were what got sequenced. The method was immunoSEQ multiplex PCR; TCRdb's version includes in-frame clones alone and lacks a portion of them. The table records 300,000 or so clones, less than 10% of them present only once. The source material was central memory CD4+ T cells from blood. The chain combines TRBV5-1 with TRBJ1-5, with TRBD1 identical over 7 bases. This sequence was found in a woman under 30 in good health. This CDR3 is CASSLGDSVNQPQHF. The CDR3 DNA follows: TGCGCCAGCAGTTTGGGGGACAGTGTAAATCAGCCCCAGCATTTT.